These 29 T cell receptor beta chains came from one sample sequenced in a study of cytomegalovirus exposure and HLA in healthy donors. PCR involved 60 Vbeta and 13 Jbeta primers. TCRdb's copy holds only in-frame clones and misses some; the assay was immunoSEQ multiplex PCR. The data contain about 140,000 clones, approximately 70% of them singletons. Sequenced material: PBMCs. The source of these receptors is a woman aged 35 to 49 in good health and CMV-seronegative.

The chain is built from TRBV5-1 and TRBJ2-1; 10 bases fit TRBD1. The CDR3 contains 16 residues. The junction had 6 bases not matched to a gene; V was cut back by 4 bases and J by 2 bases. CDR1 SGHRS and CDR2 YFSETQ come from the germline V gene. The CDR3 region has the DNA TGCGCCAGCAGCCTGTCGACAGGGGGCGCCTACAATGAGCAGTTCTTC. Translating it yields CASSLSTGGAYNEQFF.

This clone was counted many times. The chain is built from TRBV27 and TRBJ2-7; no clear D. Trimming stripped 4 bases from V and 1 base from J, with 11 bases between. CDR3 size: 14 residues. From germline, CDR1 is MNHEY and CDR2 SMNVEV (reference sequence). The CDR3 loop is CASSSETGSYEQYF. The DNA of the CDR3 is TGTGCCAGCAGTTCCGAAACCGGGTCCTACGAGCAGTACTTC.

The chain carries TRBV27 and TRBJ2-7, with D hard to call. Germline V gene data show CDR1 as MNHEY and CDR2 as SMNVEV (reference sequence). V was pared by 5 bases and J by 4 bases, with 6 bases between. The length of the CDR3 is 11 residues. CDR3 residues: CASSTQYEQYF. CDR3 DNA sequence: TGTGCCAGCAGTACACAGTACGAGCAGTACTTC.

V gene TRBV6-1 combines with J gene TRBJ1-1, with D possibly being TRBD1 (5 bases). Germline V gene sequence: CDR1 MNHNS, CDR2 SASEGT. This CDR3 is 12 amino acids long. Trimming took off 6 bases at V and 3 bases at J, with 8 bases between the two ends. CDR3 region: CASRTAHTEAFF. For the CDR3, the DNA is TGTGCCAGCAGGACAGCCCACACTGAAGCTTTCTTT.

The chain carries TRBV29-1 and TRBJ1-2; the match to TRBD1 covers 7 bases. CDR3 length: 15 amino acids. V lost 4 bases to trimming and J lost 2 bases; unmatched junction nucleotides: 10. Per the germline V gene, CDR1 is SQVTM and CDR2 is ANQGSEA. The CDR3 nucleotides read TGCAGCGTTGCAGGTCAAGCACAGGGGAACTATGGCTACACCTTC. This translates into CSVAGQAQGNYGYTF.

In this sample, this clone turned up a few times. The chain carries TRBV6-1 and TRBJ1-1, with a tentative D call TRBD1 (6 bases). The germline CDR1 and CDR2 sequences are MNHNS and SASEGT. The V end was cut by 1 base, the J end by 3 bases, with 6 bases between. The CDR3 has 13 residues. CDR3 protein: CASSEGTDTEAFF. Here the CDR3 DNA reads TGTGCCAGCAGTGAAGGGACAGACACTGAAGCTTTCTTT.

This chain connects TRBV7-9 to TRBJ1-1, with D unclear. The germline V and J ends were trimmed by 3 bases and 0 bases, with 8 bases remaining between them. The V gene's germline CDR1 is SEHNR and CDR2 FQNEAQ (reference sequence). CDR3 length equals 14 residues. CDR3 region: CASSFSGLNTEAFF. Here the CDR3 DNA reads TGTGCCAGCAGCTTCTCAGGTTTGAACACTGAAGCTTTCTTT.

The rearrangement links TRBV29-1 to TRBJ2-3; 10 bases are shared with TRBD2. CDR3 size: 15 residues. V lost 1 base to trimming and J lost 1 base; unmatched junction nucleotides: 2. From germline, CDR1 is SQVTM and CDR2 ANQGSEA. The CDR3 is CSVEATSGGTDTQYF. CDR3 bases: TGCAGCGTTGAAGCAACTAGCGGGGGCACAGATACGCAGTATTTT.

This rearrangement joins TRBV29-1 to TRBJ2-5, with a tentative D call TRBD2 (6 bases). The J call is doubtful: the DNA matches TRBJ2-7 better. Germline CDR1 SQVTM, CDR2 ANQGSEA. This CDR3 region has 13 residues. The CDR3 here is CSVSSGSSYEQYF. The CDR3 bases are TGCAGCGTTTCCAGCGGGTCCTCCTACGAGCAGTACTTC.

CDR3 coding DNA: TGTGCCAGCTCACGGGACAGGGGCGCCTCCTATGGCTACACCTTC. It encodes CASSRDRGASYGYTF. This chain uses TRBV18 with TRBJ1-2, with TRBD1 matching 10 bases. CDR1 is KGHSH and CDR2 is LQKENI in the germline V gene. The junction had 6 bases not matched to a gene; V was cut back by 4 bases and J by 4 bases. The CDR3 consists of 15 residues.

The rearrangement links TRBV5-6 to TRBJ1-5, with D hard to call. The length of the CDR3 is 15 residues. V shed 4 bases and J shed 2 bases, with 13 bases lying between them. Germline values: CDR1 SGHDT, CDR2 YYEEEE. The CDR3 DNA is TGTGCCAGCAGCCTCAGGTTCCAAGGCAATCAGCCCCAGCATTTT. This translates into CASSLRFQGNQPQHF.

The chain employs TRBV5-5 and TRBJ1-2, with 8 bases fitting TRBD1. CDR1 SGHKS and CDR2 YYEKEE come from the germline V gene (reference sequence). With 0 bases clipped from V and 3 bases from J, the junction kept 4 bases outside the gene matches. The CDR3 is 15 amino acids. The chain's CDR3 is CASSLAGGMDYGYTF. CDR3 sequence (DNA): TGTGCCAGCAGCTTGGCAGGGGGCATGGACTATGGCTACACCTTC.

This clone occurred a few times. The chain combines TRBV15 with TRBJ2-5; possibly TRBD1 for D (5 bases). Trimming removed 2 bases from V and 4 bases from J, with 14 bases in between. CDR3 length equals 15 residues. Germline CDR1 reads LNHNV; CDR2 reads YYDKDF (reference sequence). The CDR3 is CATSRNLRDGETQYF. DNA for the CDR3: TGTGCCACCAGCAGAAACCTCAGGGATGGAGAGACCCAGTACTTC.

V usage is TRBV5-1 and J usage is TRBJ1-1; weak D call: TRBD1 (5 bases). The V gene lost 2 bases and the J gene lost 7 bases, with 6 bases spanning the gap. Germline lookup yields CDR1 SGHRS and CDR2 YFSETQ. The CDR3 is made up of 11 amino acids. The CDR3 loop is CASSLRGEAFF. The CDR3 DNA sequence: TGCGCCAGCAGCTTAAGGGGTGAAGCTTTCTTT.

This clone was picked up a small number of times. V gene TRBV6-5 combines with J gene TRBJ1-2; D is possibly TRBD1 (6 bases). CDR1 is MNHEY and CDR2 is SVGAGI in the germline V gene. This CDR3 is 15 amino acids long. Trimming pared 3 bases from V and 8 bases from J, leaving 19 bases between. The CDR3 region is CASSYDGQRRAGYTF. CDR3 nucleotide sequence: TGTGCCAGCAGTTATGACGGACAGCGCAGGGCCGGCTACACCTTC.

This clone was picked up one time. V and J are TRBV7-3 and TRBJ2-3, with a possible D match to TRBD2 (6 bases). The CDR3 totals 15 residues. The ends were cut back, 2 bases at V and 0 bases at J, with 9 bases in the middle. Germline V gene lookup returns CDR1 SGHTA and CDR2 FQGTGA. CDR3: CASSLWGGSTDTQYF. The CDR3 bases are TGTGCCAGCAGCTTATGGGGAGGTAGCACAGATACGCAGTATTTT.

This chain joins TRBV7-8 and TRBJ2-2; 8 bases fit TRBD2. The germline V gene encodes CDR1 SGHVS and CDR2 FQNEAQ. V dropped 8 bases and J dropped 3; count of bases not matched to a gene: 5. CDR3 length equals 14 residues. The CDR3 sequence is CASAGLAYTGELFF. The DNA of the CDR3 is TGTGCCAGCGCTGGACTAGCATACACCGGGGAGCTGTTTTTT.

The rearrangement links TRBV7-3 to TRBJ2-2, with 8 bases matching TRBD1. Germline-derived CDR1 and CDR2 are SGHTA and FQGTGA. This CDR3 has 13 amino acids. V dropped 8 bases and J dropped 5; count of bases not matched to a gene: 4. The CDR3 spells CASCRGPTGELFF. The CDR3 DNA follows: TGTGCCAGCTGCAGGGGGCCGACCGGGGAGCTGTTTTTT.

Note on this clone: The junction departs from germline at one end; a sequencing error may be responsible. The chain employs TRBV7-9 and TRBJ1-4; 7 bases align to TRBD1. CDR3 length: 15 amino acids. Germline CDR1 SEHNR, CDR2 FQNEAQ (reference sequence). CDR3 nucleotide sequence: TGTTCCAGCAGCCACGAGGGGGCAGGGGGTGAAAAACTGTTTTTT. This gives the protein CSSSHEGAGGEKLFF. The whole variable domain, remainder taken from reference TRBV7-9 and TRBJ1-4, is DTGVSQNPRHKITKRGQNVTFRCDPISEHNRLYWYRQTLGQGPEFLTYFQNEAQLEKSRLLSDRFSAERPKGSFSTLEIQRTEQGDSAMYLCSSSHEGAGGEKLFFGSGTQLSVL.

The V gene is TRBV6-1, the J gene TRBJ2-3; 10 bases line up with TRBD2. V trimming: 6 bases; J trimming: 4 bases; junction bases outside the gene matches: 4. The CDR3 is made up of 14 amino acids. CDR1 is MNHNS and CDR2 is SASEGT in the germline V gene. CDR3 in amino acids: CASRAGGLPDTQYF. The CDR3 region has the DNA TGTGCCAGCAGAGCGGGGGGGCTTCCAGATACGCAGTATTTT.

The rearrangement uses TRBV12-5 and TRBJ2-3; D call uncertain. V was cut by 3 bases and J by 7 bases, with 8 bases left in between. Germline V gene data show CDR1 as LGHNT and CDR2 as FRNRAP. This CDR3 spans 12 amino acids. CDR3 residues: CASGLDSNTQYF. DNA for the CDR3: TGTGCTAGTGGTTTAGACTCAAATACGCAGTATTTT.

CDR3 nucleotide sequence: TGCGCCAGCAGCCAAGTGACAGGGGGATCCCTCCAAGAGACCCAGTACTTC. It specifies CASSQVTGGSLQETQYF. The V and J genes are TRBV4-1 and TRBJ2-5; TRBD1 matches at 9 bases. The CDR3 covers 17 residues. The germline gives CDR1 MGHRA, CDR2 YSYEKL. Trimming at V came to 1 base and at J to 1 base, leaving 7 bases not matched to a gene.

The chain joins TRBV7-9 to TRBJ2-2, with unresolved D. Germline CDR1 reads SEHNR; CDR2 reads FQNEAQ (reference sequence). V shed 4 bases and J shed 1 base, with 13 bases lying between them. This CDR3 comprises 16 residues. The chain's CDR3 is CASSSAEYLNTGELFF. DNA of the CDR3: TGTGCCAGCAGCTCAGCCGAGTACTTGAACACCGGGGAGCTGTTTTTT.

This sequence joins TRBV13 and TRBJ2-2, with 13 bases that match TRBD2. Germline CDR1 is PRHDT and CDR2 is FYEKMQ (reference sequence). With V trimmed by 2 bases and J by 0 bases, 6 bases remained unmatched. The CDR3 has 19 residues. In DNA form, the CDR3 reads TGTGCCAGCAGCTTAAGGACTAGCGGGGGCTCACCGAACACCGGGGAGCTGTTTTTT. It specifies CASSLRTSGGSPNTGELFF.

The J gene is TRBJ1-4, the V gene TRBV18; 7 nucleotides match TRBD1. Trimming cost V 3 bases and J 6 bases; bases outside gene matches: 4. The CDR3 covers 14 residues. CDR1 is KGHSH, CDR2 LQKENI, per germline. In DNA, the CDR3 is TGTGCCAGCTCACCGGGGACAGCAGATGAAAAACTGTTTTTT. Translated, it gives CASSPGTADEKLFF.

This clone was seen more than once but under ten times. This chain joins TRBV10-2 and TRBJ1-1; D is uncertain. CDR3 size: 13 residues. From germline, CDR1 is WSHSY and CDR2 SAAADI. The V end was cut by 8 bases, the J end by 4 bases, with 14 bases between. The CDR3 is CASGHPRGTEAFF. The CDR3 DNA reads TGCGCCAGCGGTCATCCCCGGGGCACTGAAGCTTTCTTT.

This clone was seen only a few times. The rearrangement joins TRBV6-1 to TRBJ2-1; 9 bases are a match to TRBD1. CDR1 is MNHNS, CDR2 SASEGT, per germline. This CDR3 region has 16 residues. V was pared by 1 base and J by 6 bases, with 7 bases of the junction left unmatched. CDR3 amino acids: CASSEDWDREPNEQFF. CDR3 bases: TGTGCCAGCAGTGAAGACTGGGACAGGGAACCCAATGAGCAGTTCTTC.

The chain links TRBV4-2 to TRBJ1-5; the match to TRBD1 covers 10 bases. V lost 4 bases, J lost 4 bases, and 13 bases stayed unmatched. Germline lookup yields CDR1 LGHNA and CDR2 YNFKEQ. This CDR3 has 18 residues. The CDR3 loop reads CASSPHRQGARTNQPQHF. In DNA, the CDR3 is TGTGCCAGCAGCCCCCACAGACAGGGGGCAAGAACAAATCAGCCCCAGCATTTT.

CDR3 sequence reads: CASSARGVGEQFF. As DNA, the CDR3 is TGTGCCAGTAGTGCCCGGGGGGTGGGTGAGCAGTTCTTC. This rearrangement joins TRBV19 to TRBJ2-1; TRBD2 agrees at 7 bases. V dropped 5 bases and J dropped 9; count of bases not matched to a gene: 7. Germline assignment: CDR1 LNHDA and CDR2 SQIVND (reference sequence). This CDR3 is 13 amino acids long.